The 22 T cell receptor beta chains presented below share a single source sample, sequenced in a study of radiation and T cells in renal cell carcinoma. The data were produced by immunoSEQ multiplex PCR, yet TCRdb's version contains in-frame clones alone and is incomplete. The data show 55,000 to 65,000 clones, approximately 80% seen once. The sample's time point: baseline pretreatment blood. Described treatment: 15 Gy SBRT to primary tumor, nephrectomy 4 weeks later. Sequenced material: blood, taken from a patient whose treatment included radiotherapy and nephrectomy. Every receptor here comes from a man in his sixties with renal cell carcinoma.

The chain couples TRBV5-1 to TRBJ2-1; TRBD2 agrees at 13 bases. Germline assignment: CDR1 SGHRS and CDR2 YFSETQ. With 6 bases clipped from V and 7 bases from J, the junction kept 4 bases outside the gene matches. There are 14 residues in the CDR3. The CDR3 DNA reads TGCGCCAGCACACTAGCGGGAGGGCCGAATGAGCAGTTCTTC. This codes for CASTLAGGPNEQFF. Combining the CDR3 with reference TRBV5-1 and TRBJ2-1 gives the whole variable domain KAGVTQTPRYLIKTRGQQVTLSCSPISGHRSVSWYQQTPGQGLQFLFEYFSETQRNKGNFPGRFSGRQFSNSRSEMNVSTLELGDSALYLCASTLAGGPNEQFFGPGTRLTVL.

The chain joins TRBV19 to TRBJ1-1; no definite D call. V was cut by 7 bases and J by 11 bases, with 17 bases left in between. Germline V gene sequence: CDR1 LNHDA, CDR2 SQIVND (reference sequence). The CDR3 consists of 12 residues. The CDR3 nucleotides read TGTGCCAGTACCTCATTGGATTTCGCCGCTTTCTTT. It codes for CASTSLDFAAFF. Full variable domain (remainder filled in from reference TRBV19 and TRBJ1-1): DGGITQSPKYLFRKEGQNVTLSCEQNLNHDAMYWYRQDPGQGLRLIYYSQIVNDFQKGDIAEGYSVSREKKESFPLTVTSAQKNPTAFYLCASTSLDFAAFFGQGTRLTVV.

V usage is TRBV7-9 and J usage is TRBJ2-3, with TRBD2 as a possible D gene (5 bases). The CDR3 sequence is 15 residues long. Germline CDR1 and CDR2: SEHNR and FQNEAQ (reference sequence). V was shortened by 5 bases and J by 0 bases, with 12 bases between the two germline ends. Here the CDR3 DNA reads TGTGCCAGCAGCCCGGACTCGGTTAGCACAGATACGCAGTATTTT. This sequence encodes CASSPDSVSTDTQYF.

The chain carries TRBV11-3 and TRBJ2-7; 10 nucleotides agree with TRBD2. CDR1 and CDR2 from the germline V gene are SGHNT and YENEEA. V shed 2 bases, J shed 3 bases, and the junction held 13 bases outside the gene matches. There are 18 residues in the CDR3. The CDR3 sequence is CASSLLAGDRLRYYEQYV. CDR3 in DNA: TGTGCCAGCAGCTTACTAGCGGGAGACCGGCTTAGATACTACGAGCAGTACGTC.

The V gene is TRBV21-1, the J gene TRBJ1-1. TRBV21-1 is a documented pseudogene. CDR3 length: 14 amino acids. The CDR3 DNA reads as TGTGCCACCTCCCCCGGGGGGCGAGTTGCTGAAGCTTTCTTT. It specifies CATSPGGRVAEAFF.

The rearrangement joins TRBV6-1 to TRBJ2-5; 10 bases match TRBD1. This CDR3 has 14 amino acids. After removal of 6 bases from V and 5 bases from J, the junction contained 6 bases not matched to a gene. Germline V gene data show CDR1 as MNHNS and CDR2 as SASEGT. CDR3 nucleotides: TGTGCCAGCAGCCAGGACAGGGGGGAGGAGACCCAGTACTTC. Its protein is CASSQDRGEETQYF.

The CDR3 DNA sequence: TGCGCCAGCAGATCCGCGGGACAGGGTTCCGGTAGCACTGAAGCTTTCTTT. Translation: CASRSAGQGSGSTEAFF. This chain uses TRBV5-1 with TRBJ1-1, with TRBD1 matching 9 bases. The CDR3 runs to 17 residues. J gave up 4 bases and V 5 bases, and 15 bases lay outside the gene matches. The germline gives CDR1 SGHRS, CDR2 YFSETQ.

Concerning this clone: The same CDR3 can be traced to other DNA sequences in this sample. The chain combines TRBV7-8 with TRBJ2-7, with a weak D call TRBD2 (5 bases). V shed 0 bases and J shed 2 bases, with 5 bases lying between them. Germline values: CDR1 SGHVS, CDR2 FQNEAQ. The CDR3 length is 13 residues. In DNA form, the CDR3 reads TGTGCCAGCAGCTTAGCCGGGACCTACGAGCAGTACGTC. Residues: CASSLAGTYEQYV.

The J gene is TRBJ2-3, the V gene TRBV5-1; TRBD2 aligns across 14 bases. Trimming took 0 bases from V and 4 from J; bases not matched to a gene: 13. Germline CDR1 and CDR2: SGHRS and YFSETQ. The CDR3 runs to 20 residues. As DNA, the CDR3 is TGCGCCAGCAGCTTGGACGAGACTAGCGGGAGGGCCGAGGGACCAGATACGCAGTATTTT. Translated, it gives CASSLDETSGRAEGPDTQYF.

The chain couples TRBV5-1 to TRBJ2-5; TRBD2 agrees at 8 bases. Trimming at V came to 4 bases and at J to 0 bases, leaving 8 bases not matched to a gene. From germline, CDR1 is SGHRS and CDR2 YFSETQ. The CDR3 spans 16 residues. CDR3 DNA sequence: TGCGCCAGCAGCCCCGGACTAGCCTTCAACCAAGAGACCCAGTACTTC. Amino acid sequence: CASSPGLAFNQETQYF.

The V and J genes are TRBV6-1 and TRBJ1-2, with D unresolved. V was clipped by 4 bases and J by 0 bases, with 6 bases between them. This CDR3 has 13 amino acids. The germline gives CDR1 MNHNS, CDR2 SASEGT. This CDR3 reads CASSGISNYGYTF. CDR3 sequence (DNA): TGTGCCAGCAGTGGGATTTCTAACTATGGCTACACCTTC.

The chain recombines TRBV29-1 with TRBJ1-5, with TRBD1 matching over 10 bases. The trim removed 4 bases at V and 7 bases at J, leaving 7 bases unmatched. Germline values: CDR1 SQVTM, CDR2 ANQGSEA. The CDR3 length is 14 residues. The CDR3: CSVGGTGVGQPQHF. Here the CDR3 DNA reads TGCAGCGTTGGAGGGACAGGGGTAGGGCAGCCCCAGCATTTT.

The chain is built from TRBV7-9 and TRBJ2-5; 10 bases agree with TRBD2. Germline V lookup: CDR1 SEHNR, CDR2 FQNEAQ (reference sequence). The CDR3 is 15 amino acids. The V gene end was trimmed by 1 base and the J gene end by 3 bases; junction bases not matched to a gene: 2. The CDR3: CASSLDLAGEETQYF. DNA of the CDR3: TGTGCCAGCAGCTTAGATCTAGCGGGGGAAGAGACCCAGTACTTC.

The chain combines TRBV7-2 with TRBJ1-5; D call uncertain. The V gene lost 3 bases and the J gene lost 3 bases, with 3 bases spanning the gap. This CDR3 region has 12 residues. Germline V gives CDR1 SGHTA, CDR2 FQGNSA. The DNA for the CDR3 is TGTGCCAGCAGCTTCTACAATCAGCCCCAGCATTTT. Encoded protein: CASSFYNQPQHF.

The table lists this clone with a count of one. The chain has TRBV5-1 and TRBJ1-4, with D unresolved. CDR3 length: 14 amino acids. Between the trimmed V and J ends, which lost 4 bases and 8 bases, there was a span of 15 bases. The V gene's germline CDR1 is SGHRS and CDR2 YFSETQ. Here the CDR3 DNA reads TGCGCCAGCAGCCGGAGGGTGGAGGGAGAAAAACTGTTTTTT. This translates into CASSRRVEGEKLFF.

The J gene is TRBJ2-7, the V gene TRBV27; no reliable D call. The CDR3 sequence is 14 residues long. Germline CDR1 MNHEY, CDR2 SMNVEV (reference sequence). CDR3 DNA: TGTGCCAGCAGTCTACACACCCGGACCTACGTGCAGTACGTC. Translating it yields CASSLHTRTYVQYV.

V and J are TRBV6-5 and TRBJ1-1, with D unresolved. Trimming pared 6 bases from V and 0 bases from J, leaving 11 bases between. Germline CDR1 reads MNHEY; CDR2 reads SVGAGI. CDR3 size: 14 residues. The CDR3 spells CASRSRWLNTEAFF. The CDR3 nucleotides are TGTGCCAGCAGGTCAAGATGGCTGAACACTGAAGCTTTCTTT.

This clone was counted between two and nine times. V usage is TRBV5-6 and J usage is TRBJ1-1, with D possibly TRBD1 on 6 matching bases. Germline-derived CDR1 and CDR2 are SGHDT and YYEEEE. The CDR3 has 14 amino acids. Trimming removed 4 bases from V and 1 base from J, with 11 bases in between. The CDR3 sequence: CASSLGQRNTEAFF. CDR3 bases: TGTGCCAGCAGCCTCGGACAGAGGAACACTGAAGCTTTCTTT.

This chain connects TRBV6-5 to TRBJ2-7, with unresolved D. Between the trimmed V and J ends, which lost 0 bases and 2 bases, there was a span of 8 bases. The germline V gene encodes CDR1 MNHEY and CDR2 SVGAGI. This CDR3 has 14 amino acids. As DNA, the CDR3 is TGTGCCAGCAGTTACTCGAAGCATGCCTACGAGCAGTACGTC. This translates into CASSYSKHAYEQYV.

CDR3 loop: CASSLIPGTQETQYF. Here the CDR3 DNA reads TGTGCCAGCAGCTTAATCCCAGGGACACAAGAGACCCAGTACTTC. V usage is TRBV5-6 and J usage is TRBJ2-5; tentatively, D is TRBD1 (6 bases). Per germline, CDR1 SGHDT and CDR2 YYEEEE. V was clipped by 2 bases and J by 2 bases, with 13 bases between them. This CDR3 spans 15 amino acids.

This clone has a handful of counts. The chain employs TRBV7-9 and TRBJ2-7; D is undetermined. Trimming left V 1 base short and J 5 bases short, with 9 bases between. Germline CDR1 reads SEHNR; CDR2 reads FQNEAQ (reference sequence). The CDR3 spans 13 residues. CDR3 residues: CASSLDSRNEQYF. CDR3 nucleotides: TGTGCCAGCAGCTTAGACTCTAGGAACGAGCAGTACTTC.

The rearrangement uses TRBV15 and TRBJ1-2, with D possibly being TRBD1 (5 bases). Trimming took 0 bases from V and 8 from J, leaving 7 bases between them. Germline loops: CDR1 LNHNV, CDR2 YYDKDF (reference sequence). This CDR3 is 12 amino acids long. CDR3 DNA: TGTGCCACCAGCAGAGATGGGGGAGGCTACACCTTC. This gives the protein CATSRDGGGYTF.